The present T cell receptor (beta chain) was sequenced within a study of T cells in Graves' hyperthyroidism and ophthalmopathy. Overall study findings and caveats: Ophthalmopathy prediction by the model preceded onset by a median approximately 6.9 months.

TCR beta CDR3 regions were amplified from RNA. The HTBI primer set drove a first-round RT-PCR of the TCR CDR3. MiXCR was run by TCRdb on the multiplex PCR reads, yielding one entry per CDR3 protein. The sample gives hundreds of thousands of distinct CDR3 sequences, 38% of which show up once; 8.9% is in the top ten. Details on this clonotype: Its antigen remains unidentified. A read error may be the cause here, since a much bigger clone is one base away.

Trimming took off 6 bases at V and 3 bases at J, with 11 bases between the two ends. Per germline, CDR1 SGHVS and CDR2 FNYEAQ. CDR3 length: 13 residues. The rearrangement joins TRBV7-6 to TRBJ1-2, with no clear D. This clonotype was sampled from a man aged 18-30 years with Graves' hyperthyroidism. Material for sequencing was blood. The CDR3 spells CASSQGVDYGYTF. DNA of the CDR3: TGTGCCAGCAGTCAAGGCGTTGACTATGGCTACACCTTC. The entire variable domain, with the rest obtained from reference TRBV7-6 and TRBJ1-2, is as follows: GAGVSQSPRYKVTKRGQDVALRCDPISGHVSLYWYRQALGQGPEFLTYFNYEAQQDKSGLPNDRFSAERPEGSISTLTIQRTEQRDSAMYRCASSQGVDYGYTFGSGTRLTVV.